This note documents a single T cell receptor beta chain sequence. Amplification used 60 Vbeta primers and 13 Jbeta primers. Here immunoSEQ multiplex PCR was the method, and the copy in TCRdb shows in-frame clones only, minus some. This sample contains tens of thousands of clones. This CDR3 region has 11 residues. Germline V gene data show CDR1 as DFQATT and CDR2 as SNEGSKA (reference sequence). The V and J ends lost 5 bases and 6 bases respectively, with 10 bases between them. These data originate in a study of cytomegalovirus exposure and HLA in healthy donors. The sequence was obtained from a female donor in good health and CMV-seronegative. The chain is built from TRBV20-1 and TRBJ1-2, with no clear D. The sample consisted of PBMCs. CDR3 in DNA: TGCAGTGCTCGGGGATTACATGGCTACACCTTC. It translates to CSARGLHGYTF.